This section outlines one T cell receptor beta chain sequence together with its context. This sample is part of a study of shared clonotypes between healthy human individuals. Clones were sequenced by immunoSEQ multiplex PCR, and TCRdb holds only the in-frame ones, with some missing. This table holds approximately 2,200,000 clones, more than 85% found once. As defined, naive CD8 cells were CD45RO-negative and positively selected for CCR7, with terminally differentiated effector memory CD45RA+ cells excluded. From germline, CDR1 is MNHEY and CDR2 SVGAGI. V dropped 0 bases and J dropped 3 bases, with 12 bases sitting between them. The CDR3 covers 16 residues.

V and J are TRBV6-5 and TRBJ2-1; D is unresolved. The source of this sequence is a man aged 18 to 29 in good health. Some clones in this sample may be carry-over from other donors' samples. Material: naive CD8+ T cells from PBMCs. The CDR3 region is CASSYSHRTRYNEQFF. The CDR3, as DNA: TGTGCCAGCAGTTACTCGCACAGAACACGCTACAATGAGCAGTTCTTC.